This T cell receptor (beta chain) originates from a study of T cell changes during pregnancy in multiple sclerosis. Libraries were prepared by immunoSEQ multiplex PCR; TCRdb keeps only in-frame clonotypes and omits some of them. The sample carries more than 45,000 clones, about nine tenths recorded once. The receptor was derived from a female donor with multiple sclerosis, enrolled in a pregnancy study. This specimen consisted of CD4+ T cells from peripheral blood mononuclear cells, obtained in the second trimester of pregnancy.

The CDR3 loop reads CASSQGASANQETQYF. The CDR3, as DNA: TGCGCCAGCAGCCAAGGGGCTAGCGCGAACCAAGAGACCCAGTACTTC. The V call is TRBV4-1, the J call TRBJ2-5; weak D call: TRBD2 (6 bases). Trimming cost V 1 base and J 0 bases, with 12 bases left between them. The length of the CDR3 is 16 residues. Germline V gene sequence: CDR1 MGHRA, CDR2 YSYEKL.